These T cell receptor beta chains were read from a single sample in a study of cytomegalovirus exposure and HLA in healthy donors. Data came from immunoSEQ multiplex PCR; TCRdb stores just in-frame clones and leaves some out. The sample carries some 180,000 clones, 77% recorded once. The specimen was PBMCs. These receptors were collected from a woman aged 55-75 years in good health and CMV-seropositive. Both conserved end residues are part of each CDR3. The order of the fields is D gene, V gene, clone size, J gene, CDR3 DNA, CDR3 protein. A D gene is named only where the DNA matches it firmly. Size values are once, few and many counts, or a class for expanded clones, and some rows have none.

D gene: .; V gene: TRBV5-4; clone size: .; J gene: TRBJ1-3; CDR3 DNA: TGTGCCAGCAGCCCCCAGTTTGGTTCTGGAAACACCATATATTTT; CDR3 protein: CASSPQFGSGNTIYF
D gene: TRBD2; V gene: TRBV27; clone size: .; J gene: TRBJ2-1; CDR3 DNA: TGTGCCAGCAGTTCGGGACTAACGAACAATGAGCAGTTCTTC; CDR3 protein: CASSSGLTNNEQFF
D gene: TRBD2; V gene: TRBV7-2; clone size: .; J gene: TRBJ2-2; CDR3 DNA: TGTGCCAGCAGCATTTCTAGCGGGAGAGGGACCGGGGAGCTGTTTTTT; CDR3 protein: CASSISSGRGTGELFF
D gene: TRBD2; V gene: TRBV2; clone size: once; J gene: TRBJ2-5; CDR3 DNA: TGTGCCAGCAGACGTCGACTAGCGGGGGGACTGTACCAAGAGACCCAGTACTTC; CDR3 protein: CASRRRLAGGLYQETQYF
D gene: .; V gene: TRBV6-5; clone size: .; J gene: TRBJ1-4; CDR3 DNA: TGTGCCAGCAGTTACTCGATAAACAGGGTGAACGAAAAACTGTTTTTT; CDR3 protein: CASSYSINRVNEKLFF
D gene: TRBD1; V gene: TRBV10-1; clone size: .; J gene: TRBJ2-1; CDR3 DNA: TGCGCCAGCTGCCGGGACAGGGACTCCTACAATGAGCAGTTCTTC; CDR3 protein: CASCRDRDSYNEQFF
D gene: .; V gene: TRBV2; clone size: .; J gene: TRBJ1-6; CDR3 DNA: TGTGCCAGCAGTGAAGCGCGGCCCCCACCCCTCCACTTT; CDR3 protein: CASSEARPPPLHF
D gene: .; V gene: TRBV7-8; clone size: few; J gene: TRBJ1-1; CDR3 DNA: TGTGCCAGCAGCGGTCGATGGAATCCCCGTGAGGGCACTGAAGCTTTCTTT; CDR3 protein: CASSGRWNPREGTEAFF
D gene: TRBD1; V gene: TRBV7-9; clone size: once; J gene: TRBJ1-2; CDR3 DNA: TGTGCCAGCAGCTTGTTGACAGGGTCTAACTATGGCTACACCTTC; CDR3 protein: CASSLLTGSNYGYTF
D gene: TRBD2; V gene: TRBV5-1; clone size: .; J gene: TRBJ2-7; CDR3 DNA: TGCGCCAGCAGATCGGATGGGACTAGCGCCTACGAGCAGTACTTC; CDR3 protein: CASRSDGTSAYEQYF
D gene: TRBD1; V gene: TRBV7-8; clone size: .; J gene: TRBJ2-1; CDR3 DNA: TGTGCCAGCAGCTTATACGTGGGACAGGGGGCTCAGGATGAGCAGTTCTTC; CDR3 protein: CASSLYVGQGAQDEQFF
D gene: TRBD1; V gene: TRBV19; clone size: .; J gene: TRBJ1-5; CDR3 DNA: TGTGCCAGTAGTGGGACAGGGGGAAAAGAGATGGAGGGTCAGCCCCAGCATTTT; CDR3 protein: CASSGTGGKEMEGQPQHF
D gene: .; V gene: TRBV2; clone size: .; J gene: TRBJ2-7; CDR3 DNA: TGTGCCAGCAGTGAACCCCGGGGGCAGTACTTC; CDR3 protein: CASSEPRGQYF
D gene: .; V gene: TRBV7-6; clone size: .; J gene: TRBJ2-2; CDR3 DNA: TGTGCCAGCAGCTTGGCACAGGGTGGCACCGGGGAGCTGTTTTTT; CDR3 protein: CASSLAQGGTGELFF
D gene: TRBD2; V gene: TRBV5-4; clone size: .; J gene: TRBJ2-2; CDR3 DNA: TGTGCCAGCAGCGCCGGACTAGCGGGAGGGCCGGGCGGGCAGCTGTTTTTT; CDR3 protein: CASSAGLAGGPGGQLFF
D gene: TRBD2; V gene: TRBV19; clone size: .; J gene: TRBJ2-1; CDR3 DNA: TGTGCCAGTAGTATAGTGGCGGGGGGATCCTACAATGAGCAGTTCTTC; CDR3 protein: CASSIVAGGSYNEQFF
D gene: .; V gene: TRBV6-5; clone size: .; J gene: TRBJ1-2; CDR3 DNA: TGTGCCAGCAGCCCTCCGGCAGGGTATGGCTACACCTTC; CDR3 protein: CASSPPAGYGYTF
D gene: .; V gene: TRBV9; clone size: .; J gene: TRBJ2-2; CDR3 DNA: TGTGCCAGCAGCGTAGTCTTTCCCGGGGAGCTGTTTTTT; CDR3 protein: CASSVVFPGELFF
D gene: TRBD1; V gene: TRBV19; clone size: .; J gene: TRBJ1-5; CDR3 DNA: TGTGCCAGTAGTATTAGGACAGGAGATAGCAATCAGCCCCAGCATTTT; CDR3 protein: CASSIRTGDSNQPQHF
D gene: TRBD2; V gene: TRBV10-3; clone size: few; J gene: TRBJ2-7; CDR3 DNA: TGTGCCATCAGTGAGTCGAGACTAGCGGGGGGGTCCTACGAGCAGTACTTC; CDR3 protein: CAISESRLAGGSYEQYF
D gene: TRBD1; V gene: TRBV2; clone size: .; J gene: TRBJ1-5; CDR3 DNA: TGTGCCAGCAGTGACCGGACAGGGAGCAATCAGCCCCAGCATTTT; CDR3 protein: CASSDRTGSNQPQHF
D gene: .; V gene: TRBV18; clone size: .; J gene: TRBJ2-5; CDR3 DNA: TGTGCCAGCTCACCACCTGCAGGAATGGAGACCCAGTACTTC; CDR3 protein: CASSPPAGMETQYF
D gene: TRBD1; V gene: TRBV19; clone size: .; J gene: TRBJ1-1; CDR3 DNA: TGTGCCAGTAGGGTAGGGGGCGCGAGCACTGAAGCTTTCTTT; CDR3 protein: CASRVGGASTEAFF
D gene: TRBD2; V gene: TRBV2; clone size: .; J gene: TRBJ2-1; CDR3 DNA: TGTGCCAGCAGTGACGGGGGGGCATTGGGTGAGCAGTTCTTC; CDR3 protein: CASSDGGALGEQFF
D gene: TRBD2; V gene: TRBV2; clone size: .; J gene: TRBJ2-5; CDR3 DNA: TGTGCCAGCAGGGCGCGGGGGGGAGTCGAGACCCAGTACTTC; CDR3 protein: CASRARGGVETQYF
D gene: TRBD2; V gene: TRBV10-3; clone size: .; J gene: TRBJ2-1; CDR3 DNA: TGTGCCAGCACCGGGACTAGCGGGAGGGATGAGGAGTTCTTC; CDR3 protein: CASTGTSGRDEEFF
D gene: TRBD1; V gene: TRBV28; clone size: .; J gene: TRBJ1-2; CDR3 DNA: TGTGCCAGCAGCCGAGGACAGGGCAGCTATGGCTACACCTTC; CDR3 protein: CASSRGQGSYGYTF
D gene: TRBD1; V gene: TRBV7-9; clone size: .; J gene: TRBJ1-3; CDR3 DNA: TGTGCCAGCAGTTTGGGCAGGGGGCCCTCTGGAAACACCATATATTTT; CDR3 protein: CASSLGRGPSGNTIYF
D gene: TRBD2; V gene: TRBV4-1; clone size: .; J gene: TRBJ2-4; CDR3 DNA: TGCGCCAGCAGCCAATTAGCGGGTCCTAACGCCAAAAACATTCAGTACTTC; CDR3 protein: CASSQLAGPNAKNIQYF
D gene: TRBD1; V gene: TRBV2; clone size: .; J gene: TRBJ2-2; CDR3 DNA: TGTGCCAGCACCGGAGGGGACAGGGCTATCACCGGGGAGCTGTTTTTT; CDR3 protein: CASTGGDRAITGELFF
D gene: TRBD1; V gene: TRBV6-6; clone size: .; J gene: TRBJ2-1; CDR3 DNA: TGTGCCAGCAGGACCTCCGGGACAGGTACCCACAATGAGCAGTTCTTC; CDR3 protein: CASRTSGTGTHNEQFF
D gene: TRBD1; V gene: TRBV6-5; clone size: once; J gene: TRBJ2-7; CDR3 DNA: TGTGCCAGCAGTTATCTTGACAGGGGAGTCAACGAGCAGTACTTC; CDR3 protein: CASSYLDRGVNEQYF
D gene: .; V gene: TRBV29-1; clone size: .; J gene: TRBJ2-7; CDR3 DNA: TGCAGCGTCGGCCGGGACTACGAGCAGTACTTC; CDR3 protein: CSVGRDYEQYF
D gene: TRBD2; V gene: TRBV6-5; clone size: .; J gene: TRBJ2-3; CDR3 DNA: TGTGCCAGCAGTTATTCGCGGGAGAGGACAGATACGCAGTATTTT; CDR3 protein: CASSYSRERTDTQYF
D gene: TRBD1; V gene: TRBV5-1; clone size: .; J gene: TRBJ2-3; CDR3 DNA: TGCGCCAGCAGCTTCCCGGGACAGCTAAGCACAGATACGCAGTATTTT; CDR3 protein: CASSFPGQLSTDTQYF
D gene: .; V gene: TRBV30; clone size: few; J gene: TRBJ2-7; CDR3 DNA: TGTGCCTGGAGTCGGGGACTCGAATACGAGCAGTACTTC; CDR3 protein: CAWSRGLEYEQYF
D gene: .; V gene: TRBV6-1; clone size: .; J gene: TRBJ2-1; CDR3 DNA: TGTGCCAGCAGTGCTCTATTAGGGGGGGTCTATGAGCAGTTCTTC; CDR3 protein: CASSALLGGVYEQFF
D gene: .; V gene: TRBV7-3; clone size: .; J gene: TRBJ2-7; CDR3 DNA: TGTGCCAGCAGCCCAACGGGGGAGGCCGAGCAGTACTTC; CDR3 protein: CASSPTGEAEQYF
D gene: .; V gene: TRBV2; clone size: .; J gene: TRBJ2-7; CDR3 DNA: TGTGCCAGCAGGAGCTGGTACGAGCAGTACTTC; CDR3 protein: CASRSWYEQYF
D gene: .; V gene: TRBV2; clone size: few; J gene: TRBJ1-4; CDR3 DNA: TGTGCCAGCCTAGTTCGGGAAAAACTGTTTTTT; CDR3 protein: CASLVREKLFF
D gene: .; V gene: TRBV13; clone size: .; J gene: TRBJ2-1; CDR3 DNA: TGTGCCAGCAGCCTCACTAGATTTCTAAACTATGAGCAGTTCTTC; CDR3 protein: CASSLTRFLNYEQFF
D gene: TRBD1; V gene: TRBV6-5; clone size: .; J gene: TRBJ2-7; CDR3 DNA: TGTGCCAGCAGTCGACAGGGTGGGGCCTACGAGCAGTACTTC; CDR3 protein: CASSRQGGAYEQYF
D gene: TRBD2; V gene: TRBV4-2; clone size: .; J gene: TRBJ2-1; CDR3 DNA: TGTGCCAGCAGCCAAGATGCACTAGCGGGGATAGATGAGCAGTTCTTC; CDR3 protein: CASSQDALAGIDEQFF